A selection of T cell receptor beta chains follows, all from one sample in a study of T cell repertoires in cytomegalovirus infection. These receptors are not linked to any known antigen. TCRdb itself ran the reads through MiXCR, one entry per CDR3 protein. The repertoire consists of some 940,000 distinct CDR3 sequences, with less than 40% occurring once and the leading ten covering more than 12%. Source: cultured CD8+ T cells from PBMCs, taken from culture after CMV antigen stimulation. The receptor source for this set is a human donor in good health (CMV status not recorded). Some clones in this sample may be carry-over from other donors' samples. Both conserved end residues are part of each CDR3. The D gene is left open where the match is weak. Where a row states a size, it is once, few, many or the class of an expanded clone; other rows omit it.

TRBV7-8	TRBJ2-6	many	NA	TGTGCCAGCAGCCCGAGGGTGGGGTTAGGGGCCAACGTCCTGACTTTC	CASSPRVGLGANVLTF
TRBV12-3/TRBV12-4	TRBJ2-3	NA	NA	TGTGCCAGCAGTCAGGACGGGACCTCAGATACGCAGTATTTT	CASSQDGTSDTQYF
TRBV7-9	TRBJ2-3	few	NA	TGTGCCAGCACCACTCTATGGTCCGGCACAGGGCTTTGGACAGATACGCAGTATTTT	CASTTLWSGTGLWTDTQYF
TRBV24-1	TRBJ2-5	NA	TRBD2	TGTGCCACCAGTGATTTGCACCTAGCGGGGAGAGAGACCCAGTACTTC	CATSDLHLAGRETQYF
TRBV10-1	TRBJ2-1	NA	NA	TGCGCCAGCAGTGATGGCGGCTCCGACAATGAGCAGTTCTTC	CASSDGGSDNEQFF
TRBV6-1	TRBJ1-1	NA	NA	TGTGCCAGCAGTGATTTGCTTTTGGGAGAATTGACTGAAGCTTTCTTT	CASSDLLLGELTEAFF
TRBV28	TRBJ1-1	NA	NA	TGTGCCAGCACAATAGGGGGCACTGAAGCTTTCTTT	CASTIGGTEAFF
TRBV7-2	TRBJ2-3	few	NA	TGTGCCAGCAGCTTAGGGGGGGATAGCACAGATACGCAGTATTTT	CASSLGGDSTDTQYF
TRBV29-1	TRBJ1-1	few	NA	TGCAGCGTTGTTGGTACTGAAGCTTTCTTT	CSVVGTEAFF
TRBV4-3	TRBJ1-4	few	NA	TGCGCCAGCAGCCCGGGGGGTAATAATGAAAAACTGTTTTTT	CASSPGGNNEKLFF
TRBV12-3/TRBV12-4	TRBJ1-2	NA	TRBD1	TGTGCCAGTGCCGCGCCGCTATCGGGACAGGACCTCTATGGCTACACCTTC	CASAAPLSGQDLYGYTF
TRBV11-1	TRBJ1-6	NA	TRBD1	TGTGCCAGCAGCCTCGACAGGGCGTATAATTCACCCCTCCACTTT	CASSLDRAYNSPLHF
TRBV4-1	TRBJ2-7	NA	NA	TGCGCCAGCAGTCCCCACAGGGACTCCTACGAGCAGTACTTC	CASSPHRDSYEQYF
TRBV7-2	TRBJ2-3	many	NA	TGTGCCAGCAGCCCGCATCAGGCTTCTAGCACAGATACGCAGTATTTT	CASSPHQASSTDTQYF
TRBV6-2/TRBV6-3	TRBJ2-3	NA	TRBD1	TGTGCCAGCAGTTACTCGAGAGGAACACAGGGGTACCCCACAGATACGCAGTATTTT	CASSYSRGTQGYPTDTQYF
TRBV27	TRBJ2-3	few	TRBD1	TGTGCCAGCAGTTTATCGGACGAGCGTCCGGGACAGGGCACAGATACGCAGTATTTT	CASSLSDERPGQGTDTQYF
TRBV20-1	TRBJ1-5	NA	NA	TGCAGTGCTAGGGCGAGGGACAGCAATCAGCCCCAGCATTTT	CSARARDSNQPQHF
TRBV7-9	TRBJ1-3	NA	TRBD1	TGTGCCAGCAGCTACTTCCGGGACAGCTCTGGAAACACCATATATTTT	CASSYFRDSSGNTIYF
TRBV7-9	TRBJ2-1	NA	TRBD1	TGTGCCAGCAGCCCCAAAGCCGGGACAGGTGACCCGGGTGAGCAGTTCTTC	CASSPKAGTGDPGEQFF
TRBV6-6	TRBJ1-5	many	NA	TGTGCCAGCAATGGGCGTGGGGCAAATCAGCCCCAGCATTTT	CASNGRGANQPQHF
TRBV6-6	TRBJ2-7	few	NA	TGTGCCAGCACTTATAAAGAACAGGGCGGGTACGAGCAGTACTTC	CASTYKEQGGYEQYF
TRBV3-1	TRBJ2-1	few	TRBD1	TGTGCCAGCAGCCAAGGAGAACAGGGGGCTTACAATGAGCAGTTCTTC	CASSQGEQGAYNEQFF
TRBV4-1	TRBJ1-5	NA	NA	TGCGCCAGCAGCCATCGGGCGGGTAGCAATCAGCCCCAGCATTTT	CASSHRAGSNQPQHF
TRBV7-6	TRBJ2-2	NA	NA	TGTGCCAGCAGCTTAGACAGGCGACCCTCGAGCACCGGGGAGCTGTTTTTT	CASSLDRRPSSTGELFF
TRBV7-9	TRBJ1-2	NA	TRBD1	TGTGCCAGCAGCCCAGTCAGTTCGGGACAGGCTCCTGGGTACACCTTC	CASSPVSSGQAPGYTF